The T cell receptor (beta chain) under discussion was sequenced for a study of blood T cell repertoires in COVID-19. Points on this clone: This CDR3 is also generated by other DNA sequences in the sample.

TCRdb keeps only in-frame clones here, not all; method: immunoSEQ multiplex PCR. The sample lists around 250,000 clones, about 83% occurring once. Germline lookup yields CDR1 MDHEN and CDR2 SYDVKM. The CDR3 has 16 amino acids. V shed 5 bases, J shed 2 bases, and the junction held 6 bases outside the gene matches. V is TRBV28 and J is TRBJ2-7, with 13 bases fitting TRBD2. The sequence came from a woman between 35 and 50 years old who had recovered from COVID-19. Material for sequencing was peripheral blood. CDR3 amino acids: CASSLSGTSGTYEQYF. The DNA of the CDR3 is TGTGCCAGCAGTCTCTCAGGGACTAGCGGGACCTACGAGCAGTACTTC.